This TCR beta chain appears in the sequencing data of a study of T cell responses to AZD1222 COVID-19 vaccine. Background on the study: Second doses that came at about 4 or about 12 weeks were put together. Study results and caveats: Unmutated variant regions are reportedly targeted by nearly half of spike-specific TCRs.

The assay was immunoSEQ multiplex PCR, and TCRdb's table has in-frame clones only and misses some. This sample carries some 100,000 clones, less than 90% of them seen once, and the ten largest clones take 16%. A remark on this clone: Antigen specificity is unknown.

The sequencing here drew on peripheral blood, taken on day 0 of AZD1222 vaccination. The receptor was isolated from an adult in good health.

The CDR3 DNA sequence: TGCGCCAGCAAACTAGCGGAGGCGTACAATGAGCAGTTCTTC. This codes for CASKLAEAYNEQFF. This rearrangement joins TRBV5-1 to TRBJ2-1, with 8 bases fitting TRBD2. Looked up from germline, CDR1 is SGHRS and CDR2 is YFSETQ. Trimming at V came to 6 bases and at J to 4 bases, leaving 6 bases not matched to a gene. This CDR3 has 14 residues.